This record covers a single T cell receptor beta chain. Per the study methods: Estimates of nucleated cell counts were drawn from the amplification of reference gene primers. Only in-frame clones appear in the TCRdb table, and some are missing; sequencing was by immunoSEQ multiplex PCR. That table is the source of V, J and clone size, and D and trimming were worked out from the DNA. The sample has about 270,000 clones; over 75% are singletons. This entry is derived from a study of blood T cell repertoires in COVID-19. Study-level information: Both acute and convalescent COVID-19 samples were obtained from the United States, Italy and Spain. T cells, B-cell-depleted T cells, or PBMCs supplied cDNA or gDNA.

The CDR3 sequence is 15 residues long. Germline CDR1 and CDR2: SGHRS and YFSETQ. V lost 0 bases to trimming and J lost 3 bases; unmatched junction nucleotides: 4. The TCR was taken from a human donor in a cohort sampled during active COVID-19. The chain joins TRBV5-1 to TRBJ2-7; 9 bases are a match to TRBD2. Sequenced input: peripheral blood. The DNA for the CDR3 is TGCGCCAGCAGCTTGGCTGGCGGGAGGGTCTACGAGCAGTACTTC. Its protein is CASSLAGGRVYEQYF.